The 2 T cell receptor beta chains listed next were all sequenced from one sample in a study of PD-1 blockade in classical Hodgkin lymphoma. Repertoires were generated with immunoSEQ multiplex PCR, while TCRdb's copy carries only in-frame clones and drops some. Among roughly 81,000 clones listed, around 90% were seen once. Each and every patient relapsed after autologous stem cell transplantation, and patients got differing brentuximab vedotin exposure. Here the sequenced sample was peripheral blood mononuclear cells (PBMCs), taken before the second cycle of nivolumab. These receptors all come from a human donor with classical Hodgkin lymphoma.

This chain links TRBV9 with TRBJ2-7; 7 bases align to TRBD2. The germline gives CDR1 SGDLS, CDR2 YYNGEE. Unmatched junction bases numbered 7, after V lost 4 bases and J lost 3 bases. This CDR3 spans 14 amino acids. The CDR3 sequence is CASSPRTSGYEQYF. CDR3 sequence (DNA): TGTGCCAGCAGCCCGCGGACTAGTGGCTACGAGCAGTACTTC.

The chain has TRBV10-3 and TRBJ1-3; D ambiguous. Germline V gene sequence: CDR1 ENHRY, CDR2 SYGVKD. Between the trimmed V and J ends, which lost 4 bases and 4 bases, there was a span of 11 bases. This CDR3 is 14 amino acids long. The CDR3 DNA reads as TGTGCCATCAGTGCGGTCCAGAAAGGAAACACCATATATTTT. This translates into CAISAVQKGNTIYF.